Below are 22 T cell receptor beta chains sequenced from a single sample in a study of blood T cell repertoires in COVID-19 (dated by TCRdb to 2020 to 2022). Library preparation was by the immunoSEQ multiplex PCR assay. Entries here come from immuneACCESS through TCRdb and include only in-frame sequences with V and J called. Some clones fail to appear in such tables; in the studies checked, an unresolved V gene covers under half of the shortfall, and the cause of the remainder is unknown. Counted in this sample were 250,000 to 300,000 clones; about 80% of them appeared once. The ten largest account for 2.5% to 4% of the sample. The specimen was peripheral blood. Receptors were obtained from a woman of 80 years or more with acute or convalescent COVID-19.

This clone has only a few counts. The CDR3 DNA sequence: TGTGCCAGCAGCGGTGACAGGGGAAATTCACCCCTCCACTTT. Translating it yields CASSGDRGNSPLHF. This chain uses TRBV6-5 with TRBJ1-6, with 8 nucleotides matching TRBD1. CDR3 length equals 14 residues. V was pared by 6 bases and J by 7 bases, with 5 bases of the junction left unmatched. Germline lookup yields CDR1 MNHEY and CDR2 SVGAGI.

This clone was counted only a few times. The V and J genes are TRBV18 and TRBJ2-1, with TRBD1 matching 9 bases. In germline, CDR1 is KGHSH, CDR2 LQKENI. The CDR3 length is 14 residues. V trimming: 3 bases; J trimming: 9 bases; junction bases outside the gene matches: 6. The CDR3 nucleotides are TGTGCCAGCTCACCGGGACAGGGACTGGTTGAGCAGTTCTTC. Its protein product is CASSPGQGLVEQFF.

This clone has only one observation. The chain recombines TRBV4-1 with TRBJ2-7; TRBD2 is a possible D gene (5 bases). CDR1 and CDR2 (germline): MGHRA, YSYEKL. Trimming took 3 bases from V and 2 from J, leaving 8 bases between them. This CDR3 has 13 residues. The CDR3 coding sequence is TGCGCCAGCAGCCATAACGGGGCCTACGAGCAGTACTTC. It specifies CASSHNGAYEQYF.

The gene calls are TRBV7-2 and TRBJ1-1, with no clear D. V was clipped by 4 bases and J by 0 bases, with 18 bases between them. CDR3 length: 17 residues. Germline lookup yields CDR1 SGHTA and CDR2 FQGNSA. The CDR3 nucleotides read TGTGCCAGCAGCTCCCTTGCGGGTTATGTAGTGAACACTGAAGCTTTCTTT. Its protein product is CASSSLAGYVVNTEAFF.

The chain combines TRBV7-2 with TRBJ2-7, with D perhaps TRBD1 (6 bases). CDR1 SGHTA and CDR2 FQGNSA come from the germline V gene. V was clipped by 2 bases and J by 2 bases, with 10 bases between them. The CDR3 sequence is 14 residues long. This CDR3 reads CASSLSQGPYEQYF. The CDR3, as DNA: TGTGCCAGCAGCTTATCCCAGGGGCCCTACGAGCAGTACTTC.

The chain couples TRBV28 to TRBJ2-7; 10 bases match TRBD1. The germline CDR1 and CDR2 sequences are MDHEN and SYDVKM. The J segment lost 2 bases and the V segment lost 4 bases, leaving 5 bases of the junction unmatched. The CDR3 runs 15 residues. Written as DNA, the CDR3 is TGTGCCAGCAGTTCCCGACAGGGGGCAACCTACGAGCAGTACTTC. It is translated as CASSSRQGATYEQYF.

The chain links TRBV3-1 (or the pseudogene TRBV3-2) to TRBJ1-1; D uncertain. This CDR3 region has 14 residues. The ends were cut back, 1 base at V and 5 bases at J, with 11 bases in the middle. In germline, CDR1 is LGHDT, CDR2 YNNKEL (reference sequence). CDR3 nucleotide sequence: TGTGCCAGCAGCCAAGTCGGGGTTAGTACTGAAGCTTTCTTT. This sequence encodes CASSQVGVSTEAFF.

The V gene is TRBV9, the J gene TRBJ2-2; D is perhaps TRBD2 (6 bases). Germline V gene lookup returns CDR1 SGDLS and CDR2 YYNGEE. V lost 3 bases, J lost 7 bases, and 16 bases lay in between. This CDR3 is 15 amino acids long. The CDR3 reads CASSGGGGNNGELFF. CDR3 in DNA: TGTGCCAGCAGCGGGGGAGGCGGAAATAACGGGGAGCTGTTTTTT. Looking up the rest from reference TRBV9 and TRBJ2-2 gives the full variable domain: DSGVTQTPKHLITATGQRVTLRCSPRSGDLSVYWYQQSLDQGLQFLIQYYNGEERAKGNILERFSAQQFPDLHSELNLSSLELGDSALYFCASSGGGGNNGELFFGEGSRLTVL.

This clone was counted between two and nine times. The rearrangement joins TRBV7-9 to TRBJ1-1, with 9 bases fitting TRBD1. The germline V gene encodes CDR1 SEHNR and CDR2 FQNEAQ (reference sequence). This CDR3 comprises 14 residues. The junction had 6 bases not matched to a gene; V was cut back by 3 bases and J by 7 bases. The CDR3 spells CASSFYRGPDEAFF. In DNA form, the CDR3 reads TGTGCCAGCAGCTTCTACAGGGGGCCGGATGAAGCTTTCTTT.

This chain connects TRBV11-2 to TRBJ2-3, with TRBD1 identical over 7 bases. The germline V gene encodes CDR1 SGHAT and CDR2 FQNNGV. V dropped 4 bases and J dropped 1; count of bases not matched to a gene: 11. The CDR3 is 17 amino acids. CDR3 sequence reads: CASSSPQRTGRTDTQYF. In DNA form, the CDR3 reads TGTGCCAGCAGCTCCCCTCAAAGGACAGGACGCACAGATACGCAGTATTTT.

This clone was observed a single time. The V and J genes are TRBV6-6 and TRBJ2-7, with 8 bases identical to TRBD1. V lost 6 bases and J lost 2; bases outside the gene matches: 3. This CDR3 spans 13 amino acids. In germline, CDR1 is MNHNY, CDR2 SVGAGI (reference sequence). DNA of the CDR3: TGTGCCAGCAGCAGGACAGGGACCTACGAGCAGTACTTC. Translated: CASSRTGTYEQYF.

This clone occurred once. The genes are TRBV6-2 or TRBV6-3 and TRBJ2-3; D perhaps matches TRBD2 (7 bases). CDR3 length: 14 residues. V was trimmed by 5 bases and J by 1 base, leaving 10 bases between them. CDR1 and CDR2 (germline): MNHEY, SVGEGT. CDR3 sequence reads: CASSQGGGTDTQYF. DNA of the CDR3: TGTGCCAGCAGTCAAGGGGGGGGCACAGATACGCAGTATTTT.

V and J are TRBV18 and TRBJ2-7; 11 nucleotides line up with TRBD2. This CDR3 has 16 amino acids. Trimming cost V 4 bases and J 7 bases; bases outside gene matches: 12. Germline V gene sequence: CDR1 KGHSH, CDR2 LQKENI. DNA of the CDR3: TGTGCCAGCTCACTAATCCTAGCGGGAGGCCTCGGTGAGCAGTACTTC. Translated: CASSLILAGGLGEQYF. Together with reference TRBV18 and TRBJ2-7, the CDR3 gives the full variable domain: NAGVMQNPRHLVRRRGQEARLRCSPMKGHSHVYWYRQLPEEGLKFMVYLQKENIIDESGMPKERFSAEFPKEGPSILRIQQVVRGDSAAYFCASSLILAGGLGEQYFGPGTRLTVT.

This rearrangement joins TRBV3-1 (or the pseudogene TRBV3-2) to TRBJ2-1, with D maybe TRBD1 (5 bases). Per germline, CDR1 LGHDT and CDR2 YNNKEL (reference sequence). V dropped 4 bases and J dropped 7 bases, with 11 bases sitting between them. CDR3 length: 13 amino acids. CDR3 loop: CASSLTGLNEQFF. CDR3 sequence (DNA): TGTGCCAGCAGCCTAACAGGTCTGAATGAGCAGTTCTTC.

The V gene is TRBV7-9, the J gene TRBJ1-2; D gene uncertain. This CDR3 spans 13 amino acids. V was trimmed by 4 bases and J by 1 base, leaving 7 bases between them. Germline assignment: CDR1 SEHNR and CDR2 FQNEAQ (reference sequence). As DNA, the CDR3 is TGTGCCAGCAGCTCAGACTTTAACTATGGCTACACCTTC. This gives the protein CASSSDFNYGYTF.

This rearrangement joins TRBV2 to TRBJ1-1; D might be TRBD1 (5 bases). The ends were cut back, 8 bases at V and 3 bases at J, with 13 bases in the middle. CDR1 and CDR2 from the germline V gene are SNHLY and FYNNEI. The CDR3 is 13 residues long. CDR3 sequence: CASRGIGDTEAFF. In DNA form, the CDR3 reads TGTGCCAGCCGGGGGATCGGGGACACTGAAGCTTTCTTT.

This chain joins TRBV15 and TRBJ1-5; TRBD1 aligns across 8 bases. Germline CDR1 LNHNV, CDR2 YYDKDF (reference sequence). Losses at the gene ends were 3 bases for V and 4 bases for J; bases not matched to a gene: 5. The CDR3 loop spans 15 amino acids. This CDR3 reads CATSSLRGPNQPQHF. CDR3 sequence (DNA): TGTGCCACCAGCAGTCTCAGGGGGCCTAATCAGCCCCAGCATTTT.

The chain uses TRBV3-1 (or the pseudogene TRBV3-2) and TRBJ2-1, with 10 bases aligning to TRBD1. This CDR3 is 14 amino acids long. Germline trimming cut 4 bases from V and 4 bases from J; bases unmatched to any gene: 1. Germline-derived CDR1 and CDR2 are LGHDT and YNNKEL (reference sequence). DNA of the CDR3: TGTGCCAGCAGCCGGGACAGGGGTTACAATGAGCAGTTCTTC. It translates to CASSRDRGYNEQFF.

This chain joins TRBV5-1 and TRBJ1-1; D not certain. This CDR3 comprises 15 residues. The ends were cut back, 4 bases at V and 5 bases at J, with 18 bases in the middle. Per germline, CDR1 SGHRS and CDR2 YFSETQ. CDR3 sequence: CASSLAQASRTEAFF. The CDR3 coding sequence is TGCGCCAGCAGCCTTGCCCAGGCTTCGAGAACTGAAGCTTTCTTT.

With regard to this clone: One end of the junction varies from germline; a read error may be responsible. This chain joins TRBV5-1 and TRBJ1-1, with D hard to call. Germline loops: CDR1 SGHRS, CDR2 YFSETQ. There are 13 residues in the CDR3. CDR3 nucleotides: TGCGCCAGCAGCTTGAGGACGGGGTCTGAGGCTTTCTTT. Amino acids: CASSLRTGSEAFF.

The chain joins TRBV3-1 (or the pseudogene TRBV3-2) to TRBJ1-1; 7 bases match TRBD1. Germline V CDR1 and CDR2: LGHDT, YNNKEL (reference sequence). The CDR3 totals 12 residues. V lost 4 bases and J lost 4; bases outside the gene matches: 0. As DNA, the CDR3 is TGTGCCAGCAGCCCAGGGGGCACTGAAGCTTTCTTT. Amino acids: CASSPGGTEAFF.

CDR3 loop: CASSRGQGTEAFF. The DNA of the CDR3 is TGTGCCAGCAGCAGGGGCCAGGGCACTGAAGCTTTCTTT. The chain has TRBV7-3 and TRBJ1-1; a possible D gene is TRBD1 (5 bases). From germline, CDR1 is SGHTA and CDR2 FQGTGA. Trimming took 5 bases from V and 4 from J, leaving 11 bases between them. This CDR3 is built from 13 residues.